Following are 9 T cell receptor beta chains from one sample sequenced in a study of response to subunit inactivated influenza vaccine. TCRdb reprocessed the RT-PCR reads via MiXCR and lists one record per CDR3 protein. The table records 200,000 to 300,000 distinct CDR3 sequences, 9% to 15% of them present only once. The starting material was non-naive T cells sorted from PBMCs, obtained around two weeks before vaccination. The receptors shown here come from a man between 50 and 59 years old who received an inactivated influenza vaccine.

In this sample, this clonotype turned up a few times. This chain uses TRBV4-1 with TRBJ2-5; D not certain. CDR1 and CDR2 from the germline V gene are MGHRA and YSYEKL. This CDR3 is 13 amino acids long. The germline V and J ends were trimmed by 2 bases and 5 bases, with 9 bases remaining between them. The CDR3 region is CASSQWGVETQYF. CDR3 in DNA: TGCGCCAGCAGCCAATGGGGTGTGGAGACCCAGTACTTC.

The rearrangement links TRBV5-1 to TRBJ2-5; 8 bases match TRBD1. Per the germline V gene, CDR1 is SGHRS and CDR2 is YFSETQ. Germline trimming cut 0 bases from V and 5 bases from J; bases unmatched to any gene: 9. This CDR3 contains 16 residues. CDR3 coding DNA: TGCGCCAGCAGCTTGGAGCCAGGGGGCTTAGGGGAGACCCAGTACTTC. Translating it yields CASSLEPGGLGETQYF. Drawing the rest from reference TRBV5-1 and TRBJ2-5, the complete variable domain is KAGVTQTPRYLIKTRGQQVTLSCSPISGHRSVSWYQQTPGQGLQFLFEYFSETQRNKGNFPGRFSGRQFSNSRSEMNVSTLELGDSALYLCASSLEPGGLGETQYFGPGTRLLVL.

This clonotype has only a few counts. The gene calls are TRBV14 and TRBJ2-2; 9 bases match TRBD1. The CDR3 loop spans 14 amino acids. Germline CDR1 and CDR2: SGHDN and FVKESK. The trim removed 2 bases at V and 6 bases at J, leaving 1 base unmatched. The CDR3 DNA reads TGTGCCAGCAGCCAAAGGACAGGGGCCGGGGAGCTGTTTTTT. It yields the protein CASSQRTGAGELFF.

The chain uses TRBV29-1 and TRBJ2-5; 7 nucleotides line up with TRBD1. V lost 5 bases and J lost 4; bases outside the gene matches: 10. Germline V gene data show CDR1 as SQVTM and CDR2 as ANQGSEA. This CDR3 is 14 amino acids long. The CDR3: CSVRPRTGIETQYF. The CDR3 DNA is TGCAGCGTTCGTCCGAGGACAGGCATAGAGACCCAGTACTTC.

The V and J genes are TRBV6-5 and TRBJ2-5, with D possibly TRBD1 on 7 matching bases. This CDR3 comprises 19 residues. The germline V gene encodes CDR1 MNHEY and CDR2 SVGAGI. Trimming removed 0 bases from V and 5 bases from J, with 25 bases in between. CDR3 coding DNA: TGTGCCAGCAGTTACTCCGTGGCAGGGGGGTCGGCGGCGGAGGAGACCCAGTACTTC. This sequence encodes CASSYSVAGGSAAEETQYF.

Many counts were recorded for this clonotype. The chain joins TRBV12-3 or TRBV12-4 to TRBJ2-7; D gene ambiguous. Trimming stripped 4 bases from V and 7 bases from J, with 11 bases between. This CDR3 spans 12 amino acids. CDR3 bases: TGTGCCAGCAGTTCACGGATGGGGGAGCAGTACTTC. It specifies CASSSRMGEQYF.

The sample holds a few counts of this clonotype. The V gene is TRBV18, the J gene TRBJ2-1, with 11 bases lining up with TRBD1. CDR1 is KGHSH, CDR2 LQKENI, per germline. The J segment lost 9 bases and the V segment lost 5 bases, leaving 6 bases of the junction unmatched. The CDR3 runs 14 residues. In DNA form, the CDR3 reads TGTGCCAGCTCATCAAGGACAGGGGGCCTTGAGCAGTTCTTC. Encoded protein: CASSSRTGGLEQFF.

The gene calls are TRBV20-1 and TRBJ1-5; D gene ambiguous. The CDR3 is made up of 13 amino acids. Trimming removed 0 bases from V and 6 bases from J, with 9 bases in between. Per the germline V gene, CDR1 is DFQATT and CDR2 is SNEGSKA (reference sequence). The DNA for the CDR3 is TGCAGTGCTAGAGAGAGAGCGGGTCAGCCCCAGCATTTT. Amino acid sequence: CSARERAGQPQHF.

This clonotype was seen ten or more times. This chain uses TRBV28 with TRBJ2-1; 9 bases match TRBD1. The CDR3 totals 15 residues. The V gene's germline CDR1 is MDHEN and CDR2 SYDVKM. The V gene end was trimmed by 3 bases and the J gene end by 6 bases; junction bases not matched to a gene: 6. The chain's CDR3 is CASSLPGQGVNEQFF. CDR3 nucleotides: TGTGCCAGCAGTTTGCCGGGACAGGGTGTCAATGAGCAGTTCTTC.